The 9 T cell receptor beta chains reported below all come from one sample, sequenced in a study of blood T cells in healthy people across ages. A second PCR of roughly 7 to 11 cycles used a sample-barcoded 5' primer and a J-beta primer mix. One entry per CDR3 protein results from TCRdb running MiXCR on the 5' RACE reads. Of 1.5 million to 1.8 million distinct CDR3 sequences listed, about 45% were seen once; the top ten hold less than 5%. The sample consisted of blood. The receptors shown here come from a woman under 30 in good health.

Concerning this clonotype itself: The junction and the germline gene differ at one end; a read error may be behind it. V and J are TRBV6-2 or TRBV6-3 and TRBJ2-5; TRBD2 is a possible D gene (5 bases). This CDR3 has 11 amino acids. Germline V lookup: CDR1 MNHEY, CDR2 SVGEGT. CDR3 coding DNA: TGTGTCAGCAGTTGGCCTAGCCCTAAGTACTTC. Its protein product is CVSSWPSPKYF.

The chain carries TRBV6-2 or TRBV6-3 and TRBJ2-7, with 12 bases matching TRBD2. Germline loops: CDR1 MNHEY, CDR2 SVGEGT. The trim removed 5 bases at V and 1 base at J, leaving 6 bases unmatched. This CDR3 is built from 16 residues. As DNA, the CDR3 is TGTGCCAGCAGTAGACTAGCGGGAGAGAAGTCCTACGAGCAGTACTTC. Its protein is CASSRLAGEKSYEQYF.

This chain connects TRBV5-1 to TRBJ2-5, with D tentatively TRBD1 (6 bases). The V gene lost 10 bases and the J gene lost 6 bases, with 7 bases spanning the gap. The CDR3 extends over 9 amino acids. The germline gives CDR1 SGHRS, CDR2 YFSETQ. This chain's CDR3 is CAWGQTQYF. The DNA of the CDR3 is TGCGCCTGGGGGCAGACCCAGTACTTC.

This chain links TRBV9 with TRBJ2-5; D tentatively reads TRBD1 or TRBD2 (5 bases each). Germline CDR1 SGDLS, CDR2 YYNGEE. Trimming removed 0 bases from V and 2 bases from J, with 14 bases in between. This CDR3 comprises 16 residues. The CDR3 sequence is CASSVDGASWQETQYF. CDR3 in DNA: TGTGCCAGCAGCGTAGACGGGGCTAGTTGGCAAGAGACCCAGTACTTC.

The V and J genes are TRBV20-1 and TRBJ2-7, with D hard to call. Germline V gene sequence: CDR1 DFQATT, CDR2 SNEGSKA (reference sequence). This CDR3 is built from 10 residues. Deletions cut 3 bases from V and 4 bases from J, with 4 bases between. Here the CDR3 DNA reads TGCAGTGCTAGGGGGTACGAGCAGTACTTC. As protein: CSARGYEQYF.

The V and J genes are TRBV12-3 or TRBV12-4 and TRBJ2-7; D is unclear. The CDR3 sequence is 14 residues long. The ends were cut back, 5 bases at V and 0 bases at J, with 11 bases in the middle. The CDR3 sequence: CASSPNTGSYEQYF. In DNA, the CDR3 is TGTGCCAGCAGTCCTAACACCGGCTCCTACGAGCAGTACTTC.

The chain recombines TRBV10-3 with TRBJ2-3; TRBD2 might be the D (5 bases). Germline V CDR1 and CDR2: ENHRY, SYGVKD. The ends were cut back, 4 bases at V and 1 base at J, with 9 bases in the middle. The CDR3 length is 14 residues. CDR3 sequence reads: CAISGTGGTDTQYF. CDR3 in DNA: TGTGCCATCAGTGGGACTGGGGGCACAGATACGCAGTATTTT.

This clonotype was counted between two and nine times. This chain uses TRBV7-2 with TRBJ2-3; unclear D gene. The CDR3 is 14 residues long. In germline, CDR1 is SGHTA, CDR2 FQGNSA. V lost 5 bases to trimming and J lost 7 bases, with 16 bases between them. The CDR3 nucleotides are TGTGCCAGCAGCCTGCCTCGAAAAAGGAATACGCAGTATTTT. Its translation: CASSLPRKRNTQYF.

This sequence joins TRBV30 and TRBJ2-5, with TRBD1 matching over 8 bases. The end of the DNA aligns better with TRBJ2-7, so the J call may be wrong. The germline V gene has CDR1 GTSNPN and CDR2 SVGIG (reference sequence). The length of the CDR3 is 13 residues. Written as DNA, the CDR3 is TGTGCCTGGAAGGCAGGGGGCCTAGGCGAGCAGTACTTC. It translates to CAWKAGGLGEQYF.